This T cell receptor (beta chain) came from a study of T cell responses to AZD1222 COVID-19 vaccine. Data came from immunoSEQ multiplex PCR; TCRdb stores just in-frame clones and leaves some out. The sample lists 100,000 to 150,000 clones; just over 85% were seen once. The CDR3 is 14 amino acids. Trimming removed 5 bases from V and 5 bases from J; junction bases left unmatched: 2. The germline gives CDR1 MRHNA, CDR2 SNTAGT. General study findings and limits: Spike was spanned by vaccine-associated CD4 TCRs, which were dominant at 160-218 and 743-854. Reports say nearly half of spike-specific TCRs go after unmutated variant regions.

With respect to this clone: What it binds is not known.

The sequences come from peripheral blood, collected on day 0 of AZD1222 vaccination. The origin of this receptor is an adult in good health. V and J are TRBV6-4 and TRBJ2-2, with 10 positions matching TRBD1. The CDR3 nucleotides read TGTGCCAGCAGTCGGGACAGGGGAACCGGGGAGCTGTTTTTT. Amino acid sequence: CASSRDRGTGELFF.